A single sample gave rise to the 24 T cell receptor beta chains below, sequenced in a study of early T cells in non-severe SARS-CoV-2 infection. MiXCR, applied by TCRdb to the 5' RACE reads, yields one record per CDR3 protein. The data hold about 42,000 distinct CDR3 sequences, with roughly 7.1% observed a single time. Sequencing input: whole blood. The receptors here all came from an adult who was a healthcare worker with PCR-confirmed SARS-CoV-2 infection or an uninfected control (not recorded which).

This clonotype was observed at least ten times. The V call is TRBV5-1, the J call TRBJ2-1, with D possibly TRBD1 on 5 matching bases. CDR3 length equals 13 residues. CDR1 is SGHRS and CDR2 is YFSETQ in the germline V gene. The V end was cut by 0 bases, the J end by 11 bases, with 12 bases between. CDR3 coding DNA: TGCGCCAGCAGCTTGGTTGTGGACACCCAGCAGTTCTTC. Its translation: CASSLVVDTQQFF.

The chain joins TRBV20-1 to TRBJ1-6; the D gene is possibly TRBD1 (6 bases). This CDR3 contains 14 residues. Germline CDR1 DFQATT, CDR2 SNEGSKA (reference sequence). Deletions cut 1 base from V and 7 bases from J, with 11 bases between. The CDR3 region is CSARGVRGNSPLHF. In nucleotides, the CDR3 is TGCAGTGCTAGAGGGGTCAGGGGAAATTCACCCCTCCACTTT.

This chain connects TRBV5-1 to TRBJ2-3; TRBD1 matches 9 bases. Germline V gives CDR1 SGHRS, CDR2 YFSETQ. The V gene end was trimmed by 4 bases and the J gene end by 1 base; junction bases not matched to a gene: 4. The CDR3 is 15 residues long. CDR3: CASSPDRGGTDTQYF. The CDR3, as DNA: TGCGCCAGCAGCCCCGACAGGGGGGGCACAGATACGCAGTATTTT. Full variable domain (outside the CDR3, taken from reference TRBV5-1 and TRBJ2-3): KAGVTQTPRYLIKTRGQQVTLSCSPISGHRSVSWYQQTPGQGLQFLFEYFSETQRNKGNFPGRFSGRQFSNSRSEMNVSTLELGDSALYLCASSPDRGGTDTQYFGPGTRLTVL.

Here the CDR3 DNA reads TGTGCCAGCAGCGCCCGACAGTTACCTAATGAAAAACTGTTTTTT. Residues: CASSARQLPNEKLFF. The rearrangement links TRBV13 to TRBJ1-4; D might be TRBD1 (5 bases). The V gene's germline CDR1 is PRHDT and CDR2 FYEKMQ (reference sequence). This CDR3 is 15 amino acids long. Deletions cut 5 bases from V and 3 bases from J, with 13 bases between.

This clonotype showed up just a few times. The chain uses TRBV7-9 and TRBJ2-1; 10 bases are a match to TRBD2. Germline-derived CDR1 and CDR2 are SEHNR and FQNEAQ (reference sequence). The CDR3 sequence is 15 residues long. Germline trimming cut 5 bases from V and 4 bases from J; bases unmatched to any gene: 5. The CDR3 bases are TGTGCCAGCAGCATTAGCGGGGGGCCTTACAATGAGCAGTTCTTC. Its translation is CASSISGGPYNEQFF.

Only a few counts were recorded for this clonotype. The CDR3 here is CASSPMGGGASYNEQFF. The CDR3 DNA is TGTGCCAGCAGCCCTATGGGCGGGGGGGCTTCCTACAATGAGCAGTTCTTC. The V gene is TRBV3-1, the J gene TRBJ2-1; 9 nucleotides agree with TRBD2. V dropped 4 bases and J dropped 1; count of bases not matched to a gene: 8. In germline, CDR1 is LGHDT, CDR2 YNNKEL (reference sequence). The CDR3 sequence is 17 residues long.

This clonotype has only a few counts. This chain links TRBV2 with TRBJ2-3; possible D gene TRBD2, 6 bases. The CDR3 has 14 residues. Germline V CDR1 and CDR2: SNHLY, FYNNEI. With 0 bases removed from V and 6 bases from J, the gap between germline ends came to 10 bases. CDR3 loop: CASSEAGGGDTQYF. The CDR3 DNA reads as TGTGCCAGCAGTGAAGCGGGGGGTGGGGATACGCAGTATTTT.

This sequence joins TRBV7-6 and TRBJ2-1, with unresolved D. V lost 1 base and J 9 bases, leaving 13 bases between the germline ends. The length of the CDR3 is 14 residues. Germline-derived CDR1 and CDR2 are SGHVS and FNYEAQ. The CDR3 loop is CASSLGAKPGEQFF. The CDR3 DNA follows: TGTGCCAGCAGCTTAGGGGCGAAGCCGGGTGAGCAGTTCTTC.

This clonotype was counted at least ten times. This chain uses TRBV3-1 with TRBJ1-6, with 9 bases that match TRBD1. V lost 3 bases to trimming and J lost 10 bases; unmatched junction nucleotides: 7. The germline V gene has CDR1 LGHDT and CDR2 YNNKEL (reference sequence). CDR3 length equals 15 residues. Here the CDR3 reads CASSQTGTGNSPLHF. CDR3 DNA sequence: TGTGCCAGCAGCCAGACCGGGACAGGGAACTCACCCCTCCACTTT.

On this clonotype: A read error may be the cause here, since a much bigger clone is one base away. The chain uses TRBV25-1 and TRBJ1-1; D perhaps matches TRBD1 (5 bases). The CDR3 is 13 residues long. The V and J ends lost 6 bases and 4 bases respectively, with 12 bases between them. Germline CDR1 is MGHDK and CDR2 is SYGVNS. CDR3 sequence reads: CASSQMGGTEAFF. CDR3 bases: TGTGCCAGCAGCCAAATGGGGGGCACTGAAGCTTTCTTT.

The chain recombines TRBV20-1 with TRBJ1-1; 7 bases are shared with TRBD1. The V gene end was trimmed by 3 bases and the J gene end by 10 bases; junction bases not matched to a gene: 8. The CDR3 has 12 residues. In germline, CDR1 is DFQATT, CDR2 SNEGSKA (reference sequence). The chain's CDR3 is CSARGDSRVAFF. DNA for the CDR3: TGCAGTGCTAGGGGGGACAGTCGAGTAGCTTTCTTT.

This clonotype was detected many times. V is TRBV29-1 and J is TRBJ1-4; D is perhaps TRBD1 (6 bases). The CDR3 spans 13 residues. Trimming shortened V by 4 bases and J by 7 bases, and 13 bases separated the two germline ends. Germline values: CDR1 SQVTM, CDR2 ANQGSEA. In DNA, the CDR3 is TGCAGCGTTGTGGCCAGGGGAGGTGAAAAACTGTTTTTT. This sequence encodes CSVVARGGEKLFF.

This clonotype was seen ten or more times. The chain links TRBV20-1 to TRBJ2-1; D call uncertain. V lost 0 bases and J lost 5, with 14 bases in between. CDR3 length: 15 residues. The germline gives CDR1 DFQATT, CDR2 SNEGSKA (reference sequence). The CDR3 region is CSARDGRAVDNEQFF. CDR3 bases: TGCAGTGCTAGAGACGGCCGGGCGGTGGACAATGAGCAGTTCTTC.

This chain joins TRBV3-1 and TRBJ1-1, with TRBD1 as a possible D gene (5 bases). CDR1 and CDR2 (germline): LGHDT, YNNKEL (reference sequence). The CDR3 extends over 13 amino acids. Trimming removed 0 bases from V and 11 bases from J, with 13 bases in between. The CDR3 DNA follows: TGTGCCAGCAGCCAAGAAGGAAGGTGGGGGGCTTTCTTT. As protein: CASSQEGRWGAFF.

This clonotype was observed at least ten times. The chain recombines TRBV5-1 with TRBJ2-7, with D perhaps assigned TRBD1 or TRBD2 (5 bases each). The germline V gene has CDR1 SGHRS and CDR2 YFSETQ. V gave up 5 bases and J gave up 7 bases, with 16 bases separating them. The CDR3 loop spans 13 amino acids. The CDR3 coding sequence is TGCGCCAGCAGGGGGGAGCTGGATGGGGAGCAGTACTTC. Its protein is CASRGELDGEQYF.

This clonotype was observed a handful of times. The V call is TRBV7-2, the J call TRBJ1-1; TRBD1 is a possible D gene (5 bases). Trimming cost V 5 bases and J 4 bases, with 11 bases left between them. The CDR3 runs 13 residues. Germline V CDR1 and CDR2: SGHTA, FQGNSA. Written as DNA, the CDR3 is TGTGCCAGCAGCCAGGGCCGGCGCACTGAAGCTTTCTTT. Amino acids: CASSQGRRTEAFF.

The chain is built from TRBV19 and TRBJ2-5; TRBD2 aligns across 8 bases. CDR1 and CDR2 (germline): LNHDA, SQIVND (reference sequence). Unmatched junction bases numbered 8, after V lost 8 bases and J lost 6 bases. There are 13 residues in the CDR3. The CDR3 DNA is TGTGCCAGTCTCTCGCCGGGAGGGCAGACCCAGTACTTC. Protein product: CASLSPGGQTQYF. Variable domain in full (rest from reference TRBV19 and TRBJ2-5): DGGITQSPKYLFRKEGQNVTLSCEQNLNHDAMYWYRQDPGQGLRLIYYSQIVNDFQKGDIAEGYSVSREKKESFPLTVTSAQKNPTAFYLCASLSPGGQTQYFGPGTRLLVL.

This clonotype was seen at least ten times. The rearrangement joins TRBV11-2 to TRBJ2-1; D is uncertain. V was pared by 1 base and J by 4 bases, with 11 bases between. Germline CDR1 SGHAT, CDR2 FQNNGV. CDR3 length: 15 residues. CDR3 bases: TGTGCCAGCAGCTTAGTGTTCCAAAGTTACAATGAGCAGTTCTTC. This codes for CASSLVFQSYNEQFF.

This clonotype was recorded at least ten times. The V gene is TRBV5-4, the J gene TRBJ1-6; D uncertain. The CDR3 runs to 14 residues. V gave up 1 base and J gave up 4 bases, with 6 bases separating them. The V gene's germline CDR1 is SGHNT and CDR2 YYREEE (reference sequence). This CDR3 is CASSLPDYNSPLHF. For the CDR3, the DNA is TGTGCCAGCAGCTTGCCCGATTATAATTCACCCCTCCACTTT.

There are many counts of this clonotype. At one end, the junction sequence differs from germline, possibly due to a read error. The V call is TRBV7-9, the J call TRBJ1-6, with TRBD1 as a possible D gene (6 bases). Germline-derived CDR1 and CDR2 are SEHNR and FQNEAQ (reference sequence). The CDR3 spans 12 residues. The DNA for the CDR3 is TGTGCCAGCAGCATCCTCGGACAGTATATGGACTTT. Protein product: CASSILGQYMDF.

V and J are TRBV5-1 and TRBJ2-6, with D uncertain. The CDR3 has 13 amino acids. V shed 4 bases and J shed 2 bases, with 4 bases lying between them. The V gene's germline CDR1 is SGHRS and CDR2 YFSETQ. CDR3 DNA: TGCGCCAGCAGCCTCACTGGGGCCAACGTCCTGACTTTC. Translation gives CASSLTGANVLTF.

The sample holds many counts of this clonotype. The chain joins TRBV10-1 to TRBJ2-1, with 11 bases that match TRBD1. V lost 6 bases and J lost 4; bases outside the gene matches: 11. The V gene's germline CDR1 is WNHNN and CDR2 SYGVQD (reference sequence). The CDR3 totals 17 residues. In nucleotides, the CDR3 is TGCGCCAGCAGATCCGCCAGGACAGGGGGCCCTTACAATGAGCAGTTCTTC. Residues: CASRSARTGGPYNEQFF.

This clonotype was found a few times. The genes are TRBV7-6 and TRBJ2-5, with D perhaps TRBD2 (5 bases). Per the germline V gene, CDR1 is SGHVS and CDR2 is FNYEAQ. V was clipped by 2 bases and J by 5 bases, with 15 bases between them. The length of the CDR3 is 15 residues. CDR3 region: CASSLQPKSGETQYF. DNA for the CDR3: TGTGCCAGCAGCTTACAACCCAAGTCGGGGGAGACCCAGTACTTC.

At least ten counts were recorded for this clonotype. The chain employs TRBV5-1 and TRBJ2-1; 9 bases agree with TRBD1. The J segment lost 10 bases and the V segment lost 4 bases, leaving 3 bases of the junction unmatched. This CDR3 is built from 12 residues. In germline, CDR1 is SGHRS, CDR2 YFSETQ. The CDR3 region is CASSQDRGEQFF. CDR3 nucleotides: TGCGCCAGCAGCCAAGACAGGGGGGAGCAGTTCTTC.